The 29 T cell receptor beta chains listed next were all sequenced from one sample in a study of T cell repertoires in cytomegalovirus infection. What these receptors recognize is not known. TCRdb re-called the reads with MiXCR, one entry per CDR3 protein. The table includes 45,000 to 55,000 distinct CDR3 sequences, about 19% detected once. The sample was CD8+ T cells from cultured PBMCs, taken from culture after CMV antigen stimulation. These receptors were taken from a human donor in good health (CMV status not recorded). Some clones in this sample may be carry-over from other donors' samples.

V gene TRBV5-4 combines with J gene TRBJ2-1; tentatively, D is TRBD1 or TRBD2 (6 bases each). The germline gives CDR1 SGHNT, CDR2 YYREEE (reference sequence). Trimming removed 2 bases from V and 7 bases from J, with 13 bases in between. The CDR3 runs to 14 residues. CDR3 bases: TGTGCCAGCAGCTTTTACGGGGGCGCAAATGAGCAGTTCTTC. Its protein is CASSFYGGANEQFF.

Ten or more counts support this clonotype. J is TRBJ2-3 and V is TRBV5-4, with D perhaps TRBD2 (5 bases). Germline CDR1 reads SGHNT; CDR2 reads YYREEE (reference sequence). Trimming removed 4 bases from V and 5 bases from J, with 14 bases in between. The CDR3 sequence is 14 residues long. The CDR3 region is CASSLGLDQDTQYF. Written as DNA, the CDR3 is TGTGCCAGCAGCCTCGGACTGGACCAAGATACGCAGTATTTT.

Concerning this clonotype: One junction end disagrees with the germline gene, perhaps due to a read error. V and J are TRBV12-3 or TRBV12-4 and TRBJ2-7; no clear D gene. There are 13 residues in the CDR3. The DNA of the CDR3 is TGTGCCAGCAGTTTGAGTCTTTACTACGAGCGGTACTTC. Translation gives CASSLSLYYERYF.

This clonotype appeared a few times. This sequence joins TRBV30 and TRBJ1-1; TRBD1 might be the D (6 bases). CDR1 and CDR2 (germline): GTSNPN, SVGIG (reference sequence). Trimming removed 3 bases at V and 4 bases at J, with 12 bases between. The CDR3 consists of 13 residues. The CDR3: CAWREGVGTEAFF. The CDR3 DNA is TGTGCCTGGAGGGAGGGGGTCGGCACTGAAGCTTTCTTT.

This clonotype was counted a single time. A much larger clone differs from this one at a single base, so this may be a read error. This chain's CDR3 is CASSEANEGGRSYEQYF. CDR3 in DNA: TGTGCCAGCAGTGAAGCGAATGAGGGCGGCCGCTCCTACGAGCAGTACTTC. This chain joins TRBV6-1 and TRBJ2-7, with D possibly being TRBD2 (5 bases). Germline V lookup: CDR1 MNHNS, CDR2 SASEGT. CDR3 length: 17 amino acids. With 0 bases removed from V and 0 bases from J, the gap between germline ends came to 15 bases.

The chain links TRBV2 to TRBJ1-1; TRBD1 agrees at 7 bases. CDR1 and CDR2 (germline): SNHLY, FYNNEI. The junction had 11 bases not matched to a gene; V was cut back by 5 bases and J by 5 bases. CDR3 length equals 15 residues. The CDR3 sequence is CASSQVTGFRTEAFF. CDR3 DNA sequence: TGTGCCAGCAGTCAGGTGACAGGGTTTCGAACTGAAGCTTTCTTT.

This clonotype appeared many times. The gene calls are TRBV28 and TRBJ2-3; 8 positions agree with TRBD2. Germline values: CDR1 MDHEN, CDR2 SYDVKM. V lost 10 bases, J lost 3 bases, and 9 bases stayed unmatched. The CDR3 has 14 residues. In nucleotides, the CDR3 is TGTGCCACCAAGGAGAGCGGGGGAACAGATACGCAGTATTTT. Translation: CATKESGGTDTQYF.

The chain joins TRBV10-3 to TRBJ2-1; D gene ambiguous. Germline V gene data show CDR1 as ENHRY and CDR2 as SYGVKD. V was shortened by 2 bases and J by 0 bases, with 20 bases between the two germline ends. This CDR3 is built from 19 residues. Here the CDR3 DNA reads TGTGCCATCAGTGAGCCCAACCAAATTCTTACCCCCTCCTACAATGAGCAGTTCTTC. Protein: CAISEPNQILTPSYNEQFF.

There are many counts of this clonotype. V and J are TRBV5-4 and TRBJ2-3; no definite D call. The ends were cut back, 5 bases at V and 3 bases at J, with 10 bases in the middle. The CDR3 runs to 13 residues. Germline CDR1 and CDR2: SGHNT and YYREEE (reference sequence). The CDR3 coding sequence is TGTGCCAGCAGAAATGAGCAGACAGATACGCAGTATTTT. Its translation: CASRNEQTDTQYF.

This clonotype showed up many times. The DNA for the CDR3 is TGTGCCAGCAGCTCCTGGGGGTCCCAGCCCCAGCATTTT. This encodes CASSSWGSQPQHF. The rearrangement links TRBV5-6 to TRBJ1-5; tentative D call: TRBD1 (5 bases). The CDR3 runs 13 residues. V gave up 3 bases and J gave up 7 bases, with 11 bases separating them. Germline-derived CDR1 and CDR2 are SGHDT and YYEEEE.

Ten or more counts support this clonotype. The chain couples TRBV24-1 to TRBJ1-1, with D possibly being TRBD1 (6 bases). CDR3 length: 18 residues. CDR1 KGHDR and CDR2 SFDVKD come from the germline V gene. V was trimmed by 5 bases and J by 0 bases, leaving 21 bases between them. CDR3 sequence: CATSAERKGGVMNTEAFF. The CDR3 DNA follows: TGTGCCACCAGTGCTGAGCGGAAGGGGGGGGTGATGAACACTGAAGCTTTCTTT.

The rearrangement links TRBV14 to TRBJ1-2, with D possibly being TRBD1 (6 bases). Trimming stripped 0 bases from V and 2 bases from J, with 7 bases between. Germline V gives CDR1 SGHDN, CDR2 FVKESK. The CDR3 loop spans 14 amino acids. The CDR3 coding sequence is TGTGCCAGCAGCCAAGAGGACAGAAACTATGGCTACACCTTC. As protein: CASSQEDRNYGYTF.

The sample holds a few counts of this clonotype. The chain is built from TRBV29-1 and TRBJ1-5, with 10 bases matching TRBD1. The J segment lost 4 bases and the V segment lost 6 bases, leaving 6 bases of the junction unmatched. Germline CDR1 and CDR2: SQVTM and ANQGSEA. The CDR3 runs 14 residues. This CDR3 is CSVTGTGANQPQHF. The DNA of the CDR3 is TGCAGCGTCACCGGGACAGGGGCGAATCAGCCCCAGCATTTT.

This sequence joins TRBV6-5 and TRBJ1-4, with a tentative D call TRBD1 (6 bases). Trimming removed 4 bases at V and 8 bases at J, with 17 bases between. Germline CDR1 is MNHEY and CDR2 is SVGAGI. There are 15 residues in the CDR3. The CDR3 spells CASSSLAGAQEKLFF. The CDR3 region has the DNA TGTGCCAGCAGTTCTCTGGCGGGGGCTCAGGAAAAACTGTTTTTT.

This clonotype occurred once. V gene TRBV6-2 or TRBV6-3 combines with J gene TRBJ1-5; D call uncertain. Between the trimmed V and J ends, which lost 7 bases and 4 bases, there was a span of 20 bases. The CDR3 totals 16 residues. CDR1 and CDR2 (germline): MNHEY, SVGEGT. The CDR3 region is CASNKMTPTANQPQHF. CDR3 coding DNA: TGTGCCAGCAACAAAATGACCCCAACAGCTAATCAGCCCCAGCATTTT.

This clonotype came up a few times. This chain connects TRBV3-1 to TRBJ1-1; D call uncertain. CDR1 and CDR2 from the germline V gene are LGHDT and YNNKEL (reference sequence). V was cut by 4 bases and J by 8 bases, with 8 bases left in between. This CDR3 contains 11 residues. The DNA for the CDR3 is TGTGCCAGCAGCCCTGGAACAGAAGCTTTCTTT. It translates to CASSPGTEAFF.

The rearrangement links TRBV27 to TRBJ2-1, with D unclear. Germline-derived CDR1 and CDR2 are MNHEY and SMNVEV (reference sequence). Trimming took off 9 bases at V and 8 bases at J, with 11 bases between the two ends. The CDR3 is 11 residues long. CDR3: CASSRFDEQFF. CDR3 in DNA: TGTGCCAGTAGCCGTTTCGATGAGCAGTTCTTC.

Many counts were recorded for this clonotype. This chain joins TRBV7-8 and TRBJ2-3; the D gene could be TRBD1 or TRBD2 (6 bases each). Germline CDR1 reads SGHVS; CDR2 reads FQNEAQ. Trimming shortened V by 3 bases and J by 1 base, and 11 bases separated the two germline ends. This CDR3 is 15 amino acids long. CDR3 DNA: TGTGCCAGCAGCTTGGCGGGACACGGCACAGATACGCAGTATTTT. Translated: CASSLAGHGTDTQYF.

This clonotype was seen only a few times. The chain employs TRBV4-3 and TRBJ2-7, with TRBD1 matching 7 bases. Unmatched junction bases numbered 6, after V lost 2 bases and J lost 5 bases. The length of the CDR3 is 14 residues. Germline V gene sequence: CDR1 LGHNA, CDR2 YSLEER. The CDR3 nucleotides read TGCGCCAGCAGCCAACAGCAGGGGGTAGACGAGCAGTACTTC. It translates to CASSQQQGVDEQYF.

This sequence joins TRBV11-3 and TRBJ1-4; D is unclear. There are 15 residues in the CDR3. Trimming left V 5 bases short and J 0 bases short, with 10 bases between. Per the germline V gene, CDR1 is SGHNT and CDR2 is YENEEA. The CDR3 DNA sequence: TGTGCCAGCAGCCGGACGGTAGCAACTAATGAAAAACTGTTTTTT. Translated, it gives CASSRTVATNEKLFF.

The chain carries TRBV4-3 and TRBJ1-1; D unresolved. The CDR3 covers 13 residues. From germline, CDR1 is LGHNA and CDR2 YSLEER. V lost 0 bases, J lost 3 bases, and 5 bases lay in between. This chain's CDR3 is CASSQEADTEAFF. The DNA of the CDR3 is TGCGCCAGCAGCCAAGAGGCAGACACTGAAGCTTTCTTT.

The table lists this clonotype with many counts. The chain carries TRBV7-2 and TRBJ2-4; maybe TRBD2 (5 bases). Looked up from germline, CDR1 is SGHTA and CDR2 is FQGNSA. CDR3 length equals 20 residues. Trimming shortened V by 5 bases and J by 0 bases, and 26 bases separated the two germline ends. The CDR3 loop reads CASSPQRWSLRDQAKNIQYF. CDR3 nucleotides: TGTGCCAGCAGCCCTCAAAGATGGAGTTTGAGGGATCAAGCCAAAAACATTCAGTACTTC.

Regarding this clonotype: A much larger clone is a single base away; this may be a read error. The rearrangement links TRBV20-1 to TRBJ2-7; 12 bases are shared with TRBD2. Looked up from germline, CDR1 is DFQATT and CDR2 is SNEGSKA (reference sequence). CDR3 size: 17 residues. V lost 4 bases and J lost 6; bases outside the gene matches: 16. This chain's CDR3 is CSAKLGLAGARPCEQYF. For the CDR3, the DNA is TGCAGTGCTAAATTGGGACTAGCGGGCGCCCGCCCCTGCGAGCAGTACTTC.

J is TRBJ2-7 and V is TRBV28, with TRBD1 matching 8 bases. Trimming cost V 1 base and J 4 bases; bases outside gene matches: 3. From germline, CDR1 is MDHEN and CDR2 SYDVKM. The CDR3 is 14 residues long. The CDR3 sequence: CASSLSGGLYEQYF. Written as DNA, the CDR3 is TGTGCCAGCAGTTTATCAGGGGGCCTATACGAGCAGTACTTC.

In its sample, this clonotype was seen a few times. For the CDR3, the DNA is TGTGCCTGGAGTAAATCAGACGGATTAGCGGGGGGCCTACAAGAGACCCAGTACTTC. The encoded protein is CAWSKSDGLAGGLQETQYF. The V and J genes are TRBV30 and TRBJ2-5; 10 positions match TRBD2. The CDR3 runs to 19 residues. Germline CDR1 is GTSNPN and CDR2 is SVGIG (reference sequence). The V segment lost 2 bases and the J segment 2 bases; nucleotides outside the gene matches: 17.

The chain carries TRBV5-4 and TRBJ1-2; unclear D gene. The germline V gene encodes CDR1 SGHNT and CDR2 YYREEE (reference sequence). There are 13 residues in the CDR3. The V end lost 4 bases, the J end lost 7 bases, and 14 bases lay between the germline ends. CDR3 in DNA: TGTGCCAGCAGCAGCGATAGACCAAGTGGCTACACCTTC. Its protein product is CASSSDRPSGYTF.

As regards this clonotype: The junction does not match germline at one end; this may be a read error. The rearrangement links TRBV11-2 to TRBJ2-5; D is unresolved. The CDR3 loop spans 16 amino acids. The germline gives CDR1 SGHAT, CDR2 FQNNGV. The CDR3 DNA sequence: TGTGCCAGCAGCTTAGAAATGGCAGGATCGCAAGGGACCCAGTACTTC. Its protein product is CASSLEMAGSQGTQYF.

The V call is TRBV29-1, the J call TRBJ1-1, with D uncertain. V lost 5 bases and J 3 bases, leaving 13 bases between the germline ends. CDR1 and CDR2 from the germline V gene are SQVTM and ANQGSEA. CDR3 length: 13 amino acids. CDR3 bases: TGCAGCGTTCGGACCACAATTTACACTGAAGCTTTCTTT. This translates into CSVRTTIYTEAFF.

This clonotype was detected a few times. The chain employs TRBV20-1 and TRBJ1-5; 8 bases are shared with TRBD1. Germline V gene data show CDR1 as DFQATT and CDR2 as SNEGSKA (reference sequence). The CDR3 extends over 15 amino acids. The V and J ends lost 8 bases and 4 bases, in that order; junction bases with no gene match: 13. The CDR3 spells CSPYLTGDGNQPQHF. CDR3 nucleotides: TGCAGTCCCTATCTGACAGGGGATGGAAATCAGCCCCAGCATTTT.